These T cell receptor beta chains were read from a single sample in a study of cytotoxic CD8 clonotypes in ibrutinib-treated CLL. Using immunoSEQ multiplex PCR, the repertoire was profiled, and TCRdb retains in-frame clones only, with some absent. The table lists roughly 150,000 clones, 76% of them singletons, with about 5% in the top ten. The sequenced sample was PBMCs, obtained after 24 months of ibrutinib treatment. These receptor sequences come from a human donor with chronic lymphocytic leukemia. Each CDR3 is given with its conserved first and last residue. A D gene is named only where the DNA matches it firmly. Size tells how often a clone was seen (once, few, many) or the class of an expanded clone, and some rows leave it out.

size	length	D	J	V	DNA	CDR3
-	13	-	TRBJ2-5	TRBV7-9	TGTGCCAGCAGTCTCGTGGGGGTGGAGACCCAGTACTTC	CASSLVGVETQYF
-	15	TRBD1	TRBJ1-5	TRBV19	TGTGCCAGTAGTGGGGGACAGACGTTCAGCCAGCCCCAGCATTTT	CASSGGQTFSQPQHF
-	13	-	TRBJ2-7	TRBV5-1	TGCGCCAGCAGCCCGCGGGCGGGGCACGAGCAGTACTTC	CASSPRAGHEQYF
medium-sized	14	TRBD2	TRBJ2-1	TRBV6-5	TGTGCCAGCGGTGTTGCGGGGGACTACAATGAGCAGTTCTTC	CASGVAGDYNEQFF
once	13	-	TRBJ2-5	TRBV4-2	TGTGCCAGCAGCCCCGGGGGACAAGAGACCCAGTACTTC	CASSPGGQETQYF
-	13	-	TRBJ2-1	TRBV11-3	TGTGCCAGCAGCCCCCCGGCCGGGAATGAGCAGTTCTTC	CASSPPAGNEQFF
-	16	-	TRBJ2-3	TRBV9	TGTGCCAGCAGCGTAGTGGGGGCCGGGTTCCTCGATACGCAGTATTTT	CASSVVGAGFLDTQYF
-	16	TRBD1	TRBJ2-7	TRBV5-1	TGCGCCAGCAGCTTGGGGGACAGCCTTACCCCGATGGGGCAGTACTTC	CASSLGDSLTPMGQYF
-	13	-	TRBJ1-5	TRBV30	TGTGCCTGGAGTCCCCGTGGGGATCAGCCCCAGCATTTT	CAWSPRGDQPQHF
-	11	-	TRBJ2-5	TRBV2	TGTGCCAGCAGTGAAGGGGGGGCCCAGTACTTC	CASSEGGAQYF
few	15	-	TRBJ2-5	TRBV9	TGTGCCAGCAGCGCACGGACAGCCCCTCGTGGTACCCAGTACTTC	CASSARTAPRGTQYF
-	15	TRBD2	TRBJ2-4	TRBV2	TGTGCCAGCAGTGGGGCTAGCGGGGGGTCTCGCATTCAGTACTTC	CASSGASGGSRIQYF
-	12	-	TRBJ2-3	TRBV7-2	TGTGCCAGCAGCTTATTCCCAGATACGCAGTATTTT	CASSLFPDTQYF
-	12	-	TRBJ2-3	TRBV28	TGTGCCAGCAGTTTGAGGGCAGATACGCAGTATTTT	CASSLRADTQYF
-	13	-	TRBJ1-1	TRBV5-6	TGTGCCTCCGCGCGGGGACTAAACACTGAAGCTTTCTTT	CASARGLNTEAFF
-	15	TRBD1	TRBJ2-2	TRBV7-3	TGTGCCAGCAGCCCAGGGGACAGGAACACCGGGGAGCTGTTTTTT	CASSPGDRNTGELFF
once	16	-	TRBJ1-5	TRBV28	TGTGCCAGCAGTTTATGGGCACCCTTCGAGGTGAAGCCCCAGCATTTT	CASSLWAPFEVKPQHF
-	17	-	TRBJ2-3	TRBV12-5	TGTGCTAGTGGTTTGGGGGTTGGGGTTTTAACCACAGATACGCAGTATTTT	CASGLGVGVLTTDTQYF
-	13	TRBD1	TRBJ1-2	TRBV6-1	TGTGCCAGCACACGGGACAGGGGAGGTGGCTACACCTTC	CASTRDRGGGYTF
many	15	-	TRBJ1-4	TRBV27	TGTGCCAGCAGACCCGGACAGACAACTAATGAAAAACTGTTTTTT	CASRPGQTTNEKLFF
once	15	-	TRBJ1-1	TRBV10-3	TGTGCCATCAGTGAGGGGGGGCAGTCGAACACTGAAGCTTTCTTT	CAISEGGQSNTEAFF
-	15	TRBD1	TRBJ2-1	TRBV19	TGTGCCAGTATCGGACAGGGGGGCTCCTACAATGAGCAGTTCTTC	CASIGQGGSYNEQFF
once	15	TRBD2	TRBJ2-5	TRBV27	TGTGCCAGCAGTTTATCCCGGGGGGTCCAAGAGACCCAGTACTTC	CASSLSRGVQETQYF
-	15	-	TRBJ1-1	TRBV11-3	TGTGCCAGCAGCCCCGGTGGCAGTGGGAACACTGAAGCTTTCTTT	CASSPGGSGNTEAFF
-	14	-	TRBJ2-3	TRBV9	TGTGCCAGCAGCGTAAGGGCCAAAGGTGATACGCAGTATTTT	CASSVRAKGDTQYF
-	14	-	TRBJ2-5	TRBV27	TGTGCCAGCAGTCCACCAGGGGGGTGGGAGACCCAGTACTTC	CASSPPGGWETQYF
-	13	-	TRBJ2-7	TRBV18	TGTGCCAGCTCACCACAGGGCCAGGGAGAGCAGTACTTC	CASSPQGQGEQYF
-	12	-	TRBJ2-7	TRBV7-8	TGTGCCAGCAGCTTAGGGGCCGACGGGCAGTACTTC	CASSLGADGQYF
-	16	TRBD2	TRBJ2-3	TRBV27	TGTGCCACCCACCTTGGCGGGAGTGGAGGCACAGATACGCAGTATTTT	CATHLGGSGGTDTQYF
-	15	-	TRBJ2-1	TRBV9	TGTGCCAGCAGCGTAGCACTCCTAAACTACAATGAGCAGTTCTTC	CASSVALLNYNEQFF
-	15	TRBD1	TRBJ2-2	TRBV5-1	TGCGCCAGCAGCCCCGGACAGGGGAACACCGGGGAGCTGTTTTTT	CASSPGQGNTGELFF
-	14	-	TRBJ2-7	TRBV6-5	TGTGCCAGCAGAACCCAACAGGGAGGCTACGAGCAGTACTTC	CASRTQQGGYEQYF
once	15	-	TRBJ2-3	TRBV28	TGTGCCAGCAGTTTGCGGGTTTATGGCACAGATACGCAGTATTTT	CASSLRVYGTDTQYF
-	12	-	TRBJ1-2	TRBV5-4	TGTGCCAGCAGCTTGGATGGGTATGGCTACACCTTC	CASSLDGYGYTF
-	14	TRBD1	TRBJ2-7	TRBV7-8	TGTGCCAGCAGCCGGGACAGCCCAATCTTAGAGCAGTACTTC	CASSRDSPILEQYF
-	15	TRBD1	TRBJ1-4	TRBV18	TGTGCCAGCTCACCGCGGGGACAGGAAAATGAAAAACTGTTTTTT	CASSPRGQENEKLFF
many	14	TRBD1	TRBJ2-7	TRBV6-5	TGTGCCAGCAGTTGGGGACAGGCCGTCGGGGAGCAGTACTTC	CASSWGQAVGEQYF
-	16	TRBD2	TRBJ2-7	TRBV4-3	TGCGCCAGCAGCCCGGGACTAGCGGGAGGGTTTTATGTGCAGTACTTC	CASSPGLAGGFYVQYF
-	15	TRBD1	TRBJ1-2	TRBV11-2	TGTGCCAGCAGCCCACAGGGGGTTGATCCCTATGGCTACACCTTC	CASSPQGVDPYGYTF
-	15	-	TRBJ2-6	TRBV19	TGTGCCAGTAGTATGGCCCAGGCTGGGGCCAACGTCCTGACTTTC	CASSMAQAGANVLTF
few	15	-	TRBJ2-3	TRBV6-6	TGTGCCAGCAGTTACGTAGGCCAGGGCACAGATACGCAGTATTTT	CASSYVGQGTDTQYF
-	14	TRBD2	TRBJ2-5	TRBV6-8	TGTGCCAGCAGCCTTAGCGGGGGAGGGGAGACCCAGTACTTC	CASSLSGGGETQYF
-	12	-	TRBJ2-2	TRBV7-3	TGTGCCAGCAGCTTAAGCGCCGGGGAGCTGTTTTTT	CASSLSAGELFF
few	21	TRBD1	TRBJ1-4	TRBV13	TGTGCCAGCAGCTTATTTTTGCTGGCGGGACAGCAGAATGCAACTAATGAAAAACTGTTTTTT	CASSLFLLAGQQNATNEKLFF
-	15	-	TRBJ1-4	TRBV11-2	TGTGCCAGCAGCCCACGCCCTGGAACTAATGAAAAACTGTTTTTT	CASSPRPGTNEKLFF